This T cell receptor (beta chain) was retrieved from a study of cytomegalovirus exposure and HLA in healthy donors. Turning to the study itself: Researchers previously reported finding fewer than 140 million unique TCR beta sequences from roughly 200 million T cells. Early on, a data release was issued that held 80 million or so unique TCRs from HLA-typed donors. Findings and caveats of the study: As confirmed in vitro, three CMV-associated chains were specific for CMV antigens. The study dropped some indistinguishable V segments, TRBV6-2 and TRBV6-3 among them.

This clone appeared a single time. The target antigen is unknown. Per the germline V gene, CDR1 is SGHVS and CDR2 is FQNEAQ. V lost 4 bases and J 3 bases, leaving 10 bases between the germline ends. The CDR3 is 14 residues long. The PCR was carried out with 60 Vbeta primers and 13 Jbeta primers. Generated by immunoSEQ multiplex PCR, the TCRdb table keeps only in-frame clones and is missing some. The table records approximately 110,000 clones, 74% of them present only once. Material: PBMCs. The clonotype was recovered from a man in his fifties or sixties in good health and CMV-seropositive. The V gene is TRBV7-8, the J gene TRBJ1-5; D remains ambiguous. The CDR3 DNA is TGTGCCAGCAGCTCGGGAGGTTTCAATCAGCCCCAGCATTTT. Encoded protein: CASSSGGFNQPQHF.